These 10 T cell receptor beta chains were all obtained from the same sample, sequenced in a study of blood T cells in healthy people across ages. Using a J-beta primer mix together with a sample-barcoded 5' primer, a second PCR was run for roughly 7 to 11 cycles. TCRdb re-called the 5' RACE reads with MiXCR, one entry per CDR3 protein. The sample lists about 1.4 million distinct CDR3 sequences, around 59% occurring once. Specimen: blood. All receptors derive from a man between 18 and 29 years old in good health.

The rearrangement uses TRBV20-1 and TRBJ1-5; 9 bases agree with TRBD1. The CDR3 runs 13 residues. The germline CDR1 and CDR2 sequences are DFQATT and SNEGSKA (reference sequence). V shed 3 bases and J 7 bases; nucleotides not matched to a gene: 4. The CDR3 DNA follows: TGCAGTGCTAGTGTGGGACAGGGCCAGCCCCAGCATTTT. Amino acid sequence: CSASVGQGQPQHF.

The chain is built from TRBV7-2 and TRBJ2-7, with TRBD2 matching over 15 bases. J lost 2 bases, V lost 5 bases, and 13 bases had no gene match. This CDR3 region has 19 residues. Germline CDR1 and CDR2: SGHTA and FQGNSA. The CDR3 DNA follows: TGTGCCAGCAGCCTAAATGGACTAGCGGGGGGGCCAAGGACCTACGAGCAGTACTTC. This translates into CASSLNGLAGGPRTYEQYF. Variable domain in full (rest from reference TRBV7-2 and TRBJ2-7): GAGVSQSPSNKVTEKGKDVELRCDPISGHTALYWYRQSLGQGLEFLIYFQGNSAPDKSGLPSDRFSAERTGGSVSTLTIQRTQQEDSAVYLCASSLNGLAGGPRTYEQYFGPGTRLTVT.

V usage is TRBV6-2 or TRBV6-3 and J usage is TRBJ2-7; 7 positions agree with TRBD1. Germline CDR1 is MNHEY and CDR2 is SVGEGT. The CDR3 length is 17 residues. Germline trimming cut 2 bases from V and 5 bases from J; bases unmatched to any gene: 15. Here the CDR3 DNA reads TGTGCCAGCAGTTACCCGTCCGGACAGGCTGGAAAGGACGAGCAGTACTTC. This translates into CASSYPSGQAGKDEQYF.

This clonotype was detected only a few times. V and J are TRBV5-4 and TRBJ2-7; 8 bases align to TRBD1. The CDR3 has 15 amino acids. Germline trimming cut 5 bases from V and 2 bases from J; bases unmatched to any gene: 9. CDR1 is SGHNT, CDR2 YYREEE, per germline (reference sequence). This CDR3 is CASSLIGQGAYEQYF. DNA for the CDR3: TGTGCCAGCAGTTTGATTGGACAGGGTGCCTACGAGCAGTACTTC.

V is TRBV6-5 and J is TRBJ2-7; D is possibly TRBD2 (6 bases). V lost 5 bases and J lost 2, with 13 bases in between. This CDR3 comprises 14 residues. Germline V CDR1 and CDR2: MNHEY, SVGAGI. CDR3 coding DNA: TGTGCCAGCAGTGCCAACGGGAGCCCCTACGAGCAGTACTTC. Translating it yields CASSANGSPYEQYF.

V is TRBV28 and J is TRBJ1-4, with D maybe TRBD1 (6 bases). Trimming pared 5 bases from V and 7 bases from J, leaving 11 bases between. The CDR3 has 13 amino acids. CDR1 MDHEN and CDR2 SYDVKM come from the germline V gene. DNA of the CDR3: TGTGCCAGCAGTAACAACAGGGTTGAAAAACTGTTTTTT. It specifies CASSNNRVEKLFF.

The chain couples TRBV9 to TRBJ2-4, with D possibly called TRBD1 or TRBD2 (5 bases each). The CDR3 is 12 residues long. Germline values: CDR1 SGDLS, CDR2 YYNGEE. The germline V and J ends were trimmed by 0 bases and 13 bases, with 11 bases remaining between them. The CDR3 loop reads CASSVGYGAQYF. CDR3 DNA sequence: TGTGCCAGCAGCGTAGGGTACGGGGCCCAGTACTTC.

The chain joins TRBV20-1 to TRBJ2-5, with 9 bases aligning to TRBD2. The J segment lost 11 bases and the V segment lost 0 bases, leaving 16 bases of the junction unmatched. CDR3 length equals 16 residues. The germline V gene has CDR1 DFQATT and CDR2 SNEGSKA (reference sequence). CDR3 residues: CSARDTLSGSADEQYF. As DNA, the CDR3 is TGCAGTGCTAGAGATACCCTTAGCGGGAGTGCAGATGAGCAGTACTTC.

This clonotype came up a few times. CDR3 bases: TGTGCCAGCAGCCATCTCGGGCCTGGGACGGGGGAGCAGTACTTC. This sequence encodes CASSHLGPGTGEQYF. J is TRBJ2-5 and V is TRBV4-2, with D perhaps TRBD2 (6 bases). Germline values: CDR1 LGHNA, CDR2 YNFKEQ. Trimming removed 3 bases from V and 11 bases from J, with 22 bases in between. The CDR3 runs 15 residues.

The chain employs TRBV6-6 and TRBJ2-7; no definite D call. There are 13 residues in the CDR3. V shed 7 bases and J shed 9 bases, with 19 bases lying between them. Germline V gene lookup returns CDR1 MNHNY and CDR2 SVGAGI (reference sequence). The CDR3 coding sequence is TGTGCCAGCAATGGTCAGGACGCCTCCTCGCAGTACTTC. It specifies CASNGQDASSQYF.